This TCR beta chain was identified in a study of vaccination and CD4 T cells after COVID-19. An Oncomine TCR Beta short-read assay was used to sequence the DNA from cultured CD4+ T cells. TCRdb processed the PCR reads anew with MiXCR; each CDR3 protein has one entry. The sample holds more than 6,000 distinct CDR3 sequences, less than 35% seen once. Treatment in this sample: roughly 10-day PBMC culture with coronavirus spike peptide pools or control peptides (ViraFEST assay). Ahead of the COVID-19 pandemic (2011-2018), the CD4+ T cells of the unexposed donor were collected. Germline CDR1 MNHEY, CDR2 SVGEGT. J gave up 4 bases and V 7 bases, and 13 bases lay outside the gene matches. CDR3 size: 15 residues. Notes on this clonotype: Its antigen is undetermined.

The sample taken for sequencing was CD4+ T cells from blood, cultured in vitro. The chain has TRBV6-2 or TRBV6-3 and TRBJ2-7; TRBD1 matches at 7 bases. The source of this sequence is a human donor in good health. The CDR3, as DNA: TGTGCCAGCAAAGAAAACTCAGGGGGAAGTTACGAGCAGTACTTC. Protein: CASKENSGGSYEQYF.